These 18 T cell receptor beta chains were sequenced from one sample in a study of shared clonotypes between healthy human individuals. TCRdb keeps only in-frame clones here, not all; method: immunoSEQ multiplex PCR. The sample contains around 1,000,000 clones, 70% to 85% of which appear only once. Material: memory CD4+ T cells from PBMCs. Subset denoted: CD45RA-negative fraction. Source of these receptors: a man aged 18 to 29 in good health. Some clones in this sample may be carry-over from other donors' samples.

The chain has TRBV11-2 and TRBJ1-2; the D is unclear. The CDR3 consists of 13 residues. CDR1 and CDR2 from the germline V gene are SGHAT and FQNNGV. Trimming removed 5 bases at V and 2 bases at J, with 9 bases between. The CDR3 here is CASSPDANYGYTF. The CDR3 bases are TGTGCCAGCAGCCCGGACGCCAACTATGGCTACACCTTC.

About this clone: Other DNA sequences in this specimen translate into the identical CDR3. This chain links TRBV29-1 with TRBJ2-1; D is perhaps TRBD1 or TRBD2 (5 bases each). Deletions cut 3 bases from V and 0 bases from J, with 9 bases between. The CDR3 has 14 residues. CDR1 is SQVTM and CDR2 is ANQGSEA in the germline V gene. Here the CDR3 DNA reads TGCAGCGTTGAGAAGGGGAGCTCCTACAATGAGCAGTTCTTC. This sequence encodes CSVEKGSSYNEQFF.

The chain recombines TRBV6-5 with TRBJ2-7; D gene uncertain. Germline lookup yields CDR1 MNHEY and CDR2 SVGAGI. CDR3 size: 12 residues. V was clipped by 4 bases and J by 8 bases, with 12 bases between them. As DNA, the CDR3 is TGTGCCAGCAGTTCCGGCGTTGGGCAGCAGTACTTC. This encodes CASSSGVGQQYF.

The chain recombines TRBV4-1 with TRBJ2-5; possible D gene TRBD1, 6 bases. Germline V gives CDR1 MGHRA, CDR2 YSYEKL. V was cut by 5 bases and J by 5 bases, with 21 bases left in between. CDR3 size: 16 residues. The chain's CDR3 is CASSSPPRGSRETQYF. In DNA form, the CDR3 reads TGCGCCAGCAGCTCCCCCCCTAGGGGGTCTCGGGAGACCCAGTACTTC.

The rearrangement links TRBV7-2 to TRBJ1-5; D unclear. From germline, CDR1 is SGHTA and CDR2 FQGNSA. V lost 1 base to trimming and J lost 5 bases, with 6 bases between them. The CDR3 runs 13 residues. CDR3 sequence (DNA): TGTGCCAGCAGCTTAGGTTGGGATCAGCCCCAGCATTTT. It specifies CASSLGWDQPQHF.

This clone was counted a few times. The V and J genes are TRBV29-1 and TRBJ1-1; 8 bases match TRBD1. V lost 6 bases to trimming and J lost 1 base; unmatched junction nucleotides: 7. The CDR3 covers 14 residues. Germline V CDR1 and CDR2: SQVTM, ANQGSEA. The chain's CDR3 is CSVRQGPQNTEAFF. CDR3 sequence (DNA): TGCAGCGTGAGACAGGGGCCCCAGAACACTGAAGCTTTCTTT.

The chain employs TRBV21-1 and TRBJ1-5; the table's D call, TRBD1, was not checked against the DNA. TRBV21-1 is recorded as a pseudogene. This CDR3 is built from 16 residues. The CDR3 nucleotides are TGTGCCAGCAGCAAAATACTCGGACAGTACAATCAGCCCCAGCATTTT. Its protein product is CASSKILGQYNQPQHF.

The chain has TRBV5-1 and TRBJ2-2, with TRBD2 identical over 7 bases. This CDR3 spans 18 amino acids. Germline assignment: CDR1 SGHRS and CDR2 YFSETQ. V shed 0 bases, J shed 2 bases, and the junction held 10 bases outside the gene matches. CDR3 coding DNA: TGCGCCAGCAGCTTGGATTCGCGGCGGGAGCTCAACACCGGGGAGCTGTTTTTT. Protein: CASSLDSRRELNTGELFF.

Notes on this clone: Other DNA variants within this sample encode the same CDR3. The chain uses TRBV5-1 and TRBJ2-5; D uncertain. In germline, CDR1 is SGHRS, CDR2 YFSETQ. Trimming cost V 0 bases and J 2 bases, with 11 bases left between them. The CDR3 loop spans 15 amino acids. The CDR3 DNA reads TGCGCCAGCAGCTTGGGAGGCCAGATACAAGAGACCCAGTACTTC. This sequence encodes CASSLGGQIQETQYF. Combining the CDR3 with reference TRBV5-1 and TRBJ2-5 gives the whole variable domain KAGVTQTPRYLIKTRGQQVTLSCSPISGHRSVSWYQQTPGQGLQFLFEYFSETQRNKGNFPGRFSGRQFSNSRSEMNVSTLELGDSALYLCASSLGGQIQETQYFGPGTRLLVL.

This clone was seen just once. The gene calls are TRBV27 and TRBJ2-6; TRBD1 matches 7 bases. Looked up from germline, CDR1 is MNHEY and CDR2 is SMNVEV (reference sequence). This CDR3 comprises 18 residues. After removal of 4 bases from V and 1 base from J, the junction contained 10 bases not matched to a gene. The CDR3 is CASSSLRQGLSGANVLTF. DNA of the CDR3: TGTGCCAGCAGTTCCCTTCGACAGGGCCTGTCTGGGGCCAACGTCCTGACTTTC.

The chain employs TRBV28 and TRBJ2-1; D gene uncertain. V was pared by 3 bases and J by 0 bases, with 6 bases between. This CDR3 region has 14 residues. Germline V lookup: CDR1 MDHEN, CDR2 SYDVKM. CDR3 loop: CASSFPSSYNEQFF. In nucleotides, the CDR3 is TGTGCCAGCAGTTTTCCGAGCTCCTACAATGAGCAGTTCTTC.

This clone was seen once. This chain uses TRBV28 with TRBJ1-2; D might be TRBD1 (6 bases). The CDR3 totals 15 residues. Germline CDR1 is MDHEN and CDR2 is SYDVKM. V lost 5 bases and J 4 bases, leaving 17 bases between the germline ends. This CDR3 is CASSLRGGGIYGYTF. Here the CDR3 DNA reads TGTGCCAGCAGTCTGAGAGGGGGAGGGATCTATGGCTACACCTTC.

The rearrangement uses TRBV4-3 and TRBJ2-4; weak D call: TRBD1 (6 bases). V was cut by 0 bases and J by 1 base, with 22 bases left in between. The germline V gene encodes CDR1 LGHNA and CDR2 YSLEER. The CDR3 loop spans 20 amino acids. Written as DNA, the CDR3 is TGCGCCAGCAGCCAAGATGCGTTTAGTCAGGGGTCGATCGCCAAAAACATTCAGTACTTC. Protein sequence: CASSQDAFSQGSIAKNIQYF.

V and J are TRBV30 and TRBJ1-2; the match to TRBD1 covers 9 bases. Germline V CDR1 and CDR2: GTSNPN, SVGIG (reference sequence). The CDR3 has 13 amino acids. The J segment lost 6 bases and the V segment lost 2 bases, leaving 4 bases of the junction unmatched. The CDR3 here is CAWSLRTGDGYTF. The CDR3, as DNA: TGTGCCTGGAGTTTGAGGACAGGGGATGGCTACACCTTC.

V usage is TRBV2 and J usage is TRBJ2-2, with 11 bases lining up with TRBD1. The V gene end was trimmed by 8 bases and the J gene end by 4 bases; junction bases not matched to a gene: 3. The CDR3 is made up of 14 amino acids. Germline lookup yields CDR1 SNHLY and CDR2 FYNNEI. The CDR3: CASEGQGGTGELFF. In DNA form, the CDR3 reads TGTGCCAGCGAGGGACAGGGGGGCACCGGGGAGCTGTTTTTT.

This chain uses TRBV10-2 with TRBJ2-7; weak D call: TRBD2 (5 bases). Germline V gene data show CDR1 as WSHSY and CDR2 as SAAADI. CDR3 length equals 14 residues. V dropped 2 bases and J dropped 3 bases, with 11 bases sitting between them. CDR3: CASSEPAVNYEQYF. The DNA of the CDR3 is TGCGCCAGCAGTGAGCCAGCGGTAAACTACGAGCAGTACTTC.

This clone was detected a few times. The V and J genes are TRBV5-1 and TRBJ1-5; D is uncertain. This CDR3 spans 15 amino acids. Germline assignment: CDR1 SGHRS and CDR2 YFSETQ. Trimming shortened V by 2 bases and J by 3 bases, and 12 bases separated the two germline ends. CDR3 coding DNA: TGCGCCAGCAGCTTAGTGGGCAGCCCCAATCAGCCCCAGCATTTT. It codes for CASSLVGSPNQPQHF.

The chain joins TRBV10-3 to TRBJ2-2, with D tentatively TRBD2 (6 bases). This CDR3 has 18 amino acids. Trimming removed 2 bases at V and 1 base at J, with 17 bases between. Germline values: CDR1 ENHRY, CDR2 SYGVKD. In DNA form, the CDR3 reads TGTGCCATCAGTGAGGGGGCTGGAGGGATCAGGAACACCGGGGAGCTGTTTTTT. Protein: CAISEGAGGIRNTGELFF.